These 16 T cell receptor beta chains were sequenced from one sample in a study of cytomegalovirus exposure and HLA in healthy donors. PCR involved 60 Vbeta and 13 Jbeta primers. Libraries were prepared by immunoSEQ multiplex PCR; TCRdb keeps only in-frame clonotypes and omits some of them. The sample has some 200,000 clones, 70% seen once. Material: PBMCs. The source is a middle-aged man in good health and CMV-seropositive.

CDR3 in amino acids: CASSEGTGLSGYTF. In DNA form, the CDR3 reads TGTGCCAGCAGTGAAGGGACAGGGCTGTCAGGCTACACCTTC. The genes are TRBV6-1 and TRBJ1-2; 8 bases are a match to TRBD1. From germline, CDR1 is MNHNS and CDR2 SASEGT. V lost 1 base to trimming and J lost 8 bases; unmatched junction nucleotides: 6. The CDR3 loop spans 14 amino acids.

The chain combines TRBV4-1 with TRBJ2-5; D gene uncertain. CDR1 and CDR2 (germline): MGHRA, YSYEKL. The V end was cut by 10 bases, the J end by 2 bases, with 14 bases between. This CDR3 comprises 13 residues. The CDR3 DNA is TGCGCCACCACCCTGCGTCCGCAAGAGACCCAGTACTTC. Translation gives CATTLRPQETQYF.

The CDR3 here is CASSLGNGHEKLFF. The CDR3 DNA follows: TGTGCCAGCAGCCTCGGGAACGGACATGAAAAACTGTTTTTT. V and J are TRBV7-9 and TRBJ1-4; D uncertain. Germline lookup yields CDR1 SEHNR and CDR2 FQNEAQ (reference sequence). V shed 5 bases and J shed 6 bases, with 13 bases lying between them. The CDR3 covers 14 residues.

The CDR3 region is CASSLEGLAGGSTDTQYF. The CDR3, as DNA: TGTGCCAGCAGCTTGGAAGGACTAGCGGGGGGGTCCACAGATACGCAGTATTTT. The V call is TRBV5-4, the J call TRBJ2-3; TRBD2 agrees at 15 bases. V was clipped by 0 bases and J by 2 bases; unmatched bases: 4. The CDR3 is made up of 18 amino acids. The V gene's germline CDR1 is SGHNT and CDR2 YYREEE (reference sequence).

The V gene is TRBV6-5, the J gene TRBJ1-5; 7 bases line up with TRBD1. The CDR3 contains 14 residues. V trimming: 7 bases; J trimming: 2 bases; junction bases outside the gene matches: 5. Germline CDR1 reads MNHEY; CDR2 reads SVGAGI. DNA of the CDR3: TGTGCCAGCACCGACAGGGCGGGCAATCAGCCCCAGCATTTT. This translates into CASTDRAGNQPQHF.

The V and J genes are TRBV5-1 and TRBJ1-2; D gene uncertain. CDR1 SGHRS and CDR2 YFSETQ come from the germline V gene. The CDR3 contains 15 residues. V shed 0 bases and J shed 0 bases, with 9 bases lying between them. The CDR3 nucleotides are TGCGCCAGCAGCTTGGGTCGATCAGCTAACTATGGCTACACCTTC. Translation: CASSLGRSANYGYTF.

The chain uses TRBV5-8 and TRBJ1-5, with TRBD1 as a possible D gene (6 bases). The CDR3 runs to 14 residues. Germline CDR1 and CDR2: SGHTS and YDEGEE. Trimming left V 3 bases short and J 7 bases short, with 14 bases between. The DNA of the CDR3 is TGTGCCAGCAGCTCACACAGGGTAGGGCAGCCCCAGCATTTT. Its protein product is CASSSHRVGQPQHF.

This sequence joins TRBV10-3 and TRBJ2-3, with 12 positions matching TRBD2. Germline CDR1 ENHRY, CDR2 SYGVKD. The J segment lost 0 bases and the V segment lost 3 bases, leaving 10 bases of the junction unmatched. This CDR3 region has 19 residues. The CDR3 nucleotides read TGTGCCATCAGTGATCTGGGGGGCCTAGCGGGAGGGAGCACAGATACGCAGTATTTT. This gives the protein CAISDLGGLAGGSTDTQYF.

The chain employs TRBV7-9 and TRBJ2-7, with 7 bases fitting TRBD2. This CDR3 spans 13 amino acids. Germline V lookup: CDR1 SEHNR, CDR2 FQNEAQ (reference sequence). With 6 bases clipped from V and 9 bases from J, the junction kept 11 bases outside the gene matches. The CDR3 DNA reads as TGTGCCAGCAGTTCTCAGGGAGGGAAAACGCAGTACTTC. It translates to CASSSQGGKTQYF.

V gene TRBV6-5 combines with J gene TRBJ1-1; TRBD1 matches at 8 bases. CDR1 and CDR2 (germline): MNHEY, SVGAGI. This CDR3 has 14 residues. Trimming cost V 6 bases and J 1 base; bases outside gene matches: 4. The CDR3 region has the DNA TGTGCCAGCAGAATCGGACAGGGGAACACTGAAGCTTTCTTT. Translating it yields CASRIGQGNTEAFF.

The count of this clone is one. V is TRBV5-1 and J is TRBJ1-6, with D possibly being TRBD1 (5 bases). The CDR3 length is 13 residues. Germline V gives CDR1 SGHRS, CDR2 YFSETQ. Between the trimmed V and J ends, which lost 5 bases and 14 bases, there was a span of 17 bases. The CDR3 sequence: CASRADSGLTLHF. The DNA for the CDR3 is TGCGCCAGCAGAGCTGACAGTGGCCTTACCCTCCACTTT.

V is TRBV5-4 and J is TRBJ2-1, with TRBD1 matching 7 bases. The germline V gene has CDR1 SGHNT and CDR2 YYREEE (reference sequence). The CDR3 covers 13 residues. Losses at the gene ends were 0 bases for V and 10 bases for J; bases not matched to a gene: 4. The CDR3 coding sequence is TGTGCCAGCAGCTTGGTTAGGGGGCAGGAGCAGTTCTTC. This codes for CASSLVRGQEQFF.

The DNA for the CDR3 is TGTGCCAGCAGCTTAATCGGGGAGACCCAGTACTTC. It yields the protein CASSLIGETQYF. The chain uses TRBV7-2 and TRBJ2-5; D remains unclear. Trimming pared 2 bases from V and 5 bases from J, leaving 6 bases between. The CDR3 has 12 amino acids. Per germline, CDR1 SGHTA and CDR2 FQGNSA. The complete variable domain, with remaining parts taken from reference TRBV7-2 and TRBJ2-5, reads GAGVSQSPSNKVTEKGKDVELRCDPISGHTALYWYRQSLGQGLEFLIYFQGNSAPDKSGLPSDRFSAERTGGSVSTLTIQRTQQEDSAVYLCASSLIGETQYFGPGTRLLVL.

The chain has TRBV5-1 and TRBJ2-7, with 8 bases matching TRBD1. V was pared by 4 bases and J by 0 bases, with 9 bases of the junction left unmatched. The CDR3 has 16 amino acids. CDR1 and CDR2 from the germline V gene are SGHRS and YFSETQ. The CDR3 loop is CASSGWTGSSSYEQYF. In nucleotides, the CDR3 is TGCGCCAGCAGCGGGTGGACAGGGTCGTCCTCCTACGAGCAGTACTTC.

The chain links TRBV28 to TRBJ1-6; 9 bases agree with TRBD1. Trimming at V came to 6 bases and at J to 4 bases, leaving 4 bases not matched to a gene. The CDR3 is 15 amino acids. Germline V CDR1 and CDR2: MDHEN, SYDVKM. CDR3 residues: CASSAGQGYNSPLHF. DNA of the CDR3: TGTGCCAGCAGCGCCGGACAGGGGTATAATTCACCCCTCCACTTT.

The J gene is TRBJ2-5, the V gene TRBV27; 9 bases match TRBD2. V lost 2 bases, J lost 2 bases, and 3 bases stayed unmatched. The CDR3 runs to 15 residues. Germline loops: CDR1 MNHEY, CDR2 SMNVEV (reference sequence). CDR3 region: CASSLGLAGQETQYF. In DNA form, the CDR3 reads TGTGCCAGCAGTTTAGGTCTAGCGGGGCAAGAGACCCAGTACTTC.